The 18 T cell receptor beta chains given below trace back to one sample, sequenced in a study of graft-versus-host responses after intestinal transplantation. Sequencing was performed with immunoSEQ multiplex PCR; in TCRdb, only in-frame clones are kept and a portion is missing. The table lists some 130,000 clones, roughly 95% of them singletons. Their target antigens are unknown. Sequencing was performed on unstimulated CD8+ T cells sorted from spleen or lymph node cells, taken before intestinal transplant. Every receptor here comes from a human donor who received an intestinal transplant.

The V and J genes are TRBV7-9 and TRBJ1-2, with TRBD1 matching 8 bases. The CDR3 extends over 15 amino acids. Trimming at V came to 3 bases and at J to 8 bases, leaving 11 bases not matched to a gene. Germline CDR1 reads SEHNR; CDR2 reads FQNEAQ (reference sequence). The CDR3 here is CASSLGPQGAGGYTF. The DNA of the CDR3 is TGTGCCAGCAGCTTGGGCCCTCAGGGGGCGGGCGGCTACACCTTC.

V usage is TRBV2 and J usage is TRBJ1-2; TRBD1 might be the D (6 bases). Deletions cut 6 bases from V and 3 bases from J, with 17 bases between. Germline CDR1 SNHLY, CDR2 FYNNEI. The CDR3 consists of 15 residues. In DNA form, the CDR3 reads TGTGCCAGCAGCGCCACAGGACAGATATACTATGGCTACACCTTC. Protein sequence: CASSATGQIYYGYTF.

J is TRBJ1-2 and V is TRBV27, with 10 positions matching TRBD1. The CDR3 runs to 13 residues. V lost 3 bases to trimming and J lost 6 bases; unmatched junction nucleotides: 1. Germline V lookup: CDR1 MNHEY, CDR2 SMNVEV (reference sequence). This chain's CDR3 is CASSFGQGDGYTF. CDR3 DNA sequence: TGTGCCAGCAGTTTTGGACAGGGGGATGGCTACACCTTC.

This chain uses TRBV27 with TRBJ2-7; D is uncertain. Germline assignment: CDR1 MNHEY and CDR2 SMNVEV (reference sequence). The V end was cut by 3 bases, the J end by 1 base, with 7 bases between. The CDR3 spans 13 residues. The CDR3 spells CASSFLGSYEQYF. CDR3 in DNA: TGTGCCAGCAGTTTTCTTGGATCCTACGAGCAGTACTTC.

CDR3 bases: TGTGCCAGCAGCCGACTTGGACTAGCGGGACCCCGCACAGATACGCAGTATTTT. Translated, it gives CASSRLGLAGPRTDTQYF. The rearrangement joins TRBV27 to TRBJ2-3; 12 bases align to TRBD2. Germline assignment: CDR1 MNHEY and CDR2 SMNVEV (reference sequence). The CDR3 spans 18 residues. Losses at the gene ends were 6 bases for V and 1 base for J; bases not matched to a gene: 11.

The rearrangement joins TRBV5-5 to TRBJ2-3, with a tentative D call TRBD1 (5 bases). Between the trimmed V and J ends, which lost 3 bases and 6 bases, there was a span of 11 bases. CDR1 and CDR2 (germline): SGHKS, YYEKEE (reference sequence). This CDR3 has 13 amino acids. DNA of the CDR3: TGTGCCAGCAGCTACAGGTTGTTTGATACGCAGTATTTT. Its protein product is CASSYRLFDTQYF.

The chain uses TRBV9 and TRBJ2-5, with 12 bases that match TRBD1. The J call may be incorrect, as the DNA end agrees better with TRBJ2-7. This CDR3 has 18 amino acids. CDR1 SGDLS and CDR2 YYNGEE come from the germline V gene. The chain's CDR3 is CASSVGGTGGAGSYEQYF. Written as DNA, the CDR3 is TGTGCCAGCAGCGTAGGAGGGACAGGGGGCGCGGGCTCCTACGAGCAGTACTTC.

The rearrangement uses TRBV21-1 and TRBJ1-6. TRBV21-1 counts as a pseudogene. This CDR3 is 13 amino acids long. CDR3 sequence reads: CASSKRGPSPLHF. The CDR3 nucleotides are TGTGCCAGCAGCAAACGGGGCCCATCACCCCTCCACTTT.

The CDR3 nucleotides read TGTGCCAGCAGTGAAACAGGGGGTTACTACAATGAGCAGTTCTTC. This encodes CASSETGGYYNEQFF. The chain uses TRBV25-1 and TRBJ2-1; 8 bases fit TRBD1. Germline CDR1 MGHDK, CDR2 SYGVNS. This CDR3 spans 15 amino acids. V was pared by 2 bases and J by 3 bases, with 3 bases of the junction left unmatched.

The CDR3 sequence: CASTPSLSSSYGYTF. For the CDR3, the DNA is TGTGCCAGCACCCCCTCCCTCAGCAGTAGCTATGGCTACACCTTC. The chain links TRBV27 to TRBJ1-2, with D unclear. The length of the CDR3 is 15 residues. V dropped 7 bases and J dropped 4 bases, with 19 bases sitting between them. The germline V gene encodes CDR1 MNHEY and CDR2 SMNVEV (reference sequence).

This chain connects TRBV4-3 to TRBJ2-7, with a possible D match to TRBD2 (5 bases). Germline CDR1 is LGHNA and CDR2 is YSLEER. The CDR3 extends over 17 amino acids. Trimming stripped 0 bases from V and 1 base from J, with 16 bases between. The CDR3 DNA reads as TGCGCCAGCAGCCAAGAAACAATAGCGACTGAATCCTACGAGCAGTACTTC. It translates to CASSQETIATESYEQYF.

The V gene is TRBV6-4, the J gene TRBJ2-1; TRBD2 matches at 7 bases. The ends lost 5 bases at V and 1 base at J; junction bases unmatched: 2. The CDR3 is made up of 14 amino acids. Germline assignment: CDR1 MRHNA and CDR2 SNTAGT. Here the CDR3 DNA reads TGTGCCAGCAGTTCGGGAGGTTCCTACAATGAGCAGTTCTTC. Its translation is CASSSGGSYNEQFF.

The chain employs TRBV15 and TRBJ2-1; 11 nucleotides align to TRBD2. CDR3 size: 18 residues. Unmatched junction bases numbered 11, after V lost 3 bases and J lost 4 bases. Germline-derived CDR1 and CDR2 are LNHNV and YYDKDF (reference sequence). Written as DNA, the CDR3 is TGTGCCACCAGCAGCCCCGAAGGGGCTAGCGGGGGGTACAATGAGCAGTTCTTC. As protein: CATSSPEGASGGYNEQFF.

The rearrangement joins TRBV5-6 to TRBJ2-7; tentative D call: TRBD2 (7 bases). Germline V gene data show CDR1 as SGHDT and CDR2 as YYEEEE. Trimming left V 3 bases short and J 3 bases short, with 16 bases between. The CDR3 is 15 amino acids. CDR3 nucleotide sequence: TGTGCCAGCAGCTGGGGGGCGGGGGCGGTCTACGAGCAGTACTTC. Translation gives CASSWGAGAVYEQYF.

The rearrangement links TRBV5-4 to TRBJ1-3, with 8 bases fitting TRBD1. V shed 2 bases, J shed 4 bases, and the junction held 5 bases outside the gene matches. The CDR3 runs to 15 residues. Germline assignment: CDR1 SGHNT and CDR2 YYREEE (reference sequence). For the CDR3, the DNA is TGTGCCAGCAGCTTTCAGGGGGCGCCGGGAAACACCATATATTTT. It specifies CASSFQGAPGNTIYF.

The V gene is TRBV23-1, the J gene TRBJ2-2, with TRBD2 matching over 10 bases. TRBV23-1 has ORF status, its function being uncertain. V lost 0 bases, J lost 1 base, and 20 bases stayed unmatched. The CDR3 has 23 residues. The CDR3 is CASSQSESALAGEGRRNTGELFF. The CDR3 DNA follows: TGCGCCAGCAGTCAATCGGAAAGCGCCCTAGCGGGAGAAGGGAGAAGGAACACCGGGGAGCTGTTTTTT.

CDR3: CASSIQGPSSGANVLTF. CDR3 nucleotide sequence: TGTGCCAGTAGTATACAGGGCCCTAGCTCTGGGGCCAACGTCCTGACTTTC. This chain uses TRBV19 with TRBJ2-6; D may be TRBD1 (5 bases). The CDR3 loop spans 17 amino acids. Germline values: CDR1 LNHDA, CDR2 SQIVND (reference sequence). The germline V and J ends were trimmed by 2 bases and 0 bases, with 11 bases remaining between them. The full variable domain, its missing parts supplied by reference TRBV19 and TRBJ2-6, is DGGITQSPKYLFRKEGQNVTLSCEQNLNHDAMYWYRQDPGQGLRLIYYSQIVNDFQKGDIAEGYSVSREKKESFPLTVTSAQKNPTAFYLCASSIQGPSSGANVLTFGAGSRLTVL.

The J gene is TRBJ1-4, the V gene TRBV7-9; TRBD1 is a possible D gene (6 bases). Trimming left V 6 bases short and J 0 bases short, with 11 bases between. The CDR3 has 15 residues. Germline V gene data show CDR1 as SEHNR and CDR2 as FQNEAQ (reference sequence). CDR3 loop: CASRVRGATNEKLFF. CDR3 coding DNA: TGTGCCAGCAGAGTCAGGGGTGCAACTAATGAAAAACTGTTTTTT.